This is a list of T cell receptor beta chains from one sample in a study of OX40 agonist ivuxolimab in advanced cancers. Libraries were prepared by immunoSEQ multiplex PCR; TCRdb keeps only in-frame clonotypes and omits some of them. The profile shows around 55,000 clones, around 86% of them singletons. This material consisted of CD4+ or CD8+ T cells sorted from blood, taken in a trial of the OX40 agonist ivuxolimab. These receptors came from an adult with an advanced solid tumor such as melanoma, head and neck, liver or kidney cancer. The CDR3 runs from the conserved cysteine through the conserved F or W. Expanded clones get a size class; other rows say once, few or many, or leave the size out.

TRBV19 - CASSIRDRTTNYGYTF
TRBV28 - CASRQPGPNEQFF
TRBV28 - CASTDGGTLNEKLFF
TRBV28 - CASSSRTGQGNTIYF
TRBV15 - CATSRDPVTGQYF
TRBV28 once CASSRPGPKNNEQFF
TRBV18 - CASSPPGSNQPQHF
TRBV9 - CASSPSGTSTDTQYF
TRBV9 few CASSKQPQLTNEKLFF
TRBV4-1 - CASSQSTGSPYEQYF
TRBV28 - CASSPADVSFAAFF
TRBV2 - CASRPDGYEQYF
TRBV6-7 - CASSPRWTSDQPQHF
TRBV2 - CASSEAASSGNTIYF
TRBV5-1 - CASSLPGTGNTEAFF
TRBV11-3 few CASSLDLRNQQFF